This T cell receptor (beta chain) was captured in a study of shared clonotypes between healthy human individuals. Study details: Plates per donor: three CD4 naive, three CD4 memory, two CD8 naive, one CD8 memory.

General observations from the study: Generation probabilities of non-shared clonotypes were lower (relative to those shared by all four donors).

It was across several immunoSEQ plates that each subset's genomic DNA was evenly split. The protocol was immunoSEQ multiplex PCR, while the TCRdb copy is restricted to in-frame clones and leaves out a portion. The sample contains roughly 1 million clones, about 74% of which appear only once. Germline V gene data show CDR1 as MNHNS and CDR2 as SASEGT. Between the trimmed V and J ends, which lost 6 bases and 7 bases, there was a span of 16 bases. This CDR3 is 14 amino acids long. A note on this clone: Its specificity is unknown.

The sequencing input was memory CD4+ T cells sorted from blood. Subset here: CD45RA-negative fraction. This chain connects TRBV6-1 to TRBJ1-5; D uncertain. This sequence was found in a man younger than 30 in good health. The CDR3 spells CASREQERGQPQHF. In nucleotides, the CDR3 is TGTGCCAGCAGGGAGCAGGAGCGTGGGCAGCCCCAGCATTTT.